This record covers a single T cell receptor (beta chain). Its cognate antigen is unknown. Oncomine TCR Beta short-read sequencing was applied to DNA from cultured CD4+ T cells. TCRdb re-derived calls from the PCR reads in MiXCR, one entry per CDR3 protein. The data show about 13,000 distinct CDR3 sequences, with around three fifths seen just once and roughly 12% held by the top ten. The sample originates from a study of vaccination and CD4 T cells after COVID-19. As for treatment: approximately 10-day PBMC culture with coronavirus spike peptide pools or control peptides (ViraFEST assay). Each well held 2 million or so PBMCs in IL-2 (about 10 IU/ml) medium with about 10 ug/ml peptide pools. J lost 7 bases, V lost 4 bases, and 4 bases had no gene match. The CDR3 consists of 14 residues.

This sequence was found in a human donor who had recovered from COVID-19. Sequenced material: CD4+ T cells from blood, cultured in vitro. This chain joins TRBV12-3 or TRBV12-4 and TRBJ2-2, with 9 bases that match TRBD1. The CDR3, as DNA: TGTGCCAGCAGTTCACAGGGGGCGAACGGGGAGCTGTTTTTT. Amino acids: CASSSQGANGELFF.